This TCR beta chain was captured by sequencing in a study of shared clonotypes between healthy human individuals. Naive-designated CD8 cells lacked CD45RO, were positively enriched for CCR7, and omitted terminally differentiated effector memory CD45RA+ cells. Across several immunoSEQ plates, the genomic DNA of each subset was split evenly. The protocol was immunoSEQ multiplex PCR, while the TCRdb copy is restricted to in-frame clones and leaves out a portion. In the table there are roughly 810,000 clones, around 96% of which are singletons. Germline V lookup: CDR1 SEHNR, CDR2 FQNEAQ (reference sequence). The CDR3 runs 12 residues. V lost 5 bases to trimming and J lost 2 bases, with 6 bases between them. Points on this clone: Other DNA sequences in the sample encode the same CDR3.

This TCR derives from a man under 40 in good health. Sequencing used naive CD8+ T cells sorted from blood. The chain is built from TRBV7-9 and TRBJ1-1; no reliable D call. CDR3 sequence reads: CASSPANTEAFF. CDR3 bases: TGTGCCAGCAGCCCCGCCAACACTGAAGCTTTCTTT.